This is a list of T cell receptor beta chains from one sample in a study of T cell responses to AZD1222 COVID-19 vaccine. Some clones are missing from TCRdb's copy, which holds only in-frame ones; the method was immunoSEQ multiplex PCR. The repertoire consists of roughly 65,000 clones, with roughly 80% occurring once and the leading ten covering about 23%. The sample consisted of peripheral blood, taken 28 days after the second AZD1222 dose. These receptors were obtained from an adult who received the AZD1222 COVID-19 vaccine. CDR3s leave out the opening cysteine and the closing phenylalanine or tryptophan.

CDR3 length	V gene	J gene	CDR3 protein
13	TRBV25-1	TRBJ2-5	ASSLGQGNRETQY
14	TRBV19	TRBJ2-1	ASSLKASLYVPEQF
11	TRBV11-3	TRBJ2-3	ASSSLSTDTQY
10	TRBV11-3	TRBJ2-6	ASSRGGSVLT
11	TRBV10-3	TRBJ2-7	AIRDTGSYEQY
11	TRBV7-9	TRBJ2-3	AGGAPEAHTQY
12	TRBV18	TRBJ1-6	ASSGTDENSPLH
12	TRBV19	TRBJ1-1	ASRYRASVTEAF
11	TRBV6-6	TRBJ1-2	ASSPRGGHGYT
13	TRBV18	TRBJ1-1	ASSHGELGDTEAF
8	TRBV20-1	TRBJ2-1	SAFFNEQF
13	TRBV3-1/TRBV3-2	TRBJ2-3	ASSQDLREGDTQY
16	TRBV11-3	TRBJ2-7	ASSLIHRDRRLTYEQY
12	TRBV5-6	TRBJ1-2	ASRAQGTNYGYT
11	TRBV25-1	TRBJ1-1	ASMEQMNTEAF
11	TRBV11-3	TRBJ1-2	ASTIQDDYGYT
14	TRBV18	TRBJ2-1	ASSPSRLAGVNEQF
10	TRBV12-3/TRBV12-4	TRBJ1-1	ASSVIDPEAF
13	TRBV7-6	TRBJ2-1	ASSLAHTSLNEQF
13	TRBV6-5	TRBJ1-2	ASSYFGTATYGYT
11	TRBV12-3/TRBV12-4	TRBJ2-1	ASSRGDRVLPF
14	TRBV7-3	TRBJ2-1	ASSSGGTLQYNEQF
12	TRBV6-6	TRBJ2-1	ASSDGSHHNEQF
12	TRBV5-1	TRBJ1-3	ASSLESSGNTIY
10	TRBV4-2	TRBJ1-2	ASSRGGGGYT
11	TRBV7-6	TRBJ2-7	ASSLADSYEQY
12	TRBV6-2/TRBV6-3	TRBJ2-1	ASSTFGNYNEQF
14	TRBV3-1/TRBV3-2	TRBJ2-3	ASSLRGGPPTDTQY
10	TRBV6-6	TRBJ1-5	ASTKPGEPQH
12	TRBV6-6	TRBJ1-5	ASSTSGLPQPQH
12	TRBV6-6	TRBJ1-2	ASSPAGYGYGYT
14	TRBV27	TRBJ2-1	ASSLGTGLATDEQF
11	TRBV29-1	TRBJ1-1	SVVGQSITEAF
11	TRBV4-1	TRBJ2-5	ASSGGSQETQY
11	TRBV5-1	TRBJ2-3	ASRGSSTDTQY
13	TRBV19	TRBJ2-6	ASSIEGSGANVLT
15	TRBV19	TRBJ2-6	ASAQGLVFSGANVLT
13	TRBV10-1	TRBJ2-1	ASSPDRVATRGQF
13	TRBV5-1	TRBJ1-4	ASSLSYGGNEKLF
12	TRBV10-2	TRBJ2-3	ASSDTGGLNTQY
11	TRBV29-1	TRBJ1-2	SVGDPGGYGYT
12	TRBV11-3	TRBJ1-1	ASSLGGANTEAF
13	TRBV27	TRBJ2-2	ASSLVGRDTGELF
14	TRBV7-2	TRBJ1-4	ASSQGPGQAGEKLF
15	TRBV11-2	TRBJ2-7	ASAGGLAGGGSYEQY
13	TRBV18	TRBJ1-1	ASSLNTQQGAEAF
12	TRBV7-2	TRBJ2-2	ASSLAGFTGELF
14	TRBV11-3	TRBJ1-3	ASSPPDRGGRNTIY
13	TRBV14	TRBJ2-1	ASSRDHPIYNEQF
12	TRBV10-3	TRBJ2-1	AISDPASGNEQF
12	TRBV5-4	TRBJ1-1	ASSWGGRGGEAF
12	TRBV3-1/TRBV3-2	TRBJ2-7	ASRSSGTSYEQY